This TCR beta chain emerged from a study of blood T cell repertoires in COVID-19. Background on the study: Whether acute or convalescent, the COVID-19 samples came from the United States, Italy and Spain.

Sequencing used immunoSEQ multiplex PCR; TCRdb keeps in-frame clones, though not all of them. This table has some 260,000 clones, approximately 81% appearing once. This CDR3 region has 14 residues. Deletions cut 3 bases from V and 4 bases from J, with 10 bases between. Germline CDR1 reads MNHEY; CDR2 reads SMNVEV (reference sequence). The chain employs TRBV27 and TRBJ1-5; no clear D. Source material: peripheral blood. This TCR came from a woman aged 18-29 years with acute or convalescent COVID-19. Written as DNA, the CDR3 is TGTGCCAGCAGTTTGGAGAGAGCAAATCAGCCCCAGCATTTT. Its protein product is CASSLERANQPQHF.